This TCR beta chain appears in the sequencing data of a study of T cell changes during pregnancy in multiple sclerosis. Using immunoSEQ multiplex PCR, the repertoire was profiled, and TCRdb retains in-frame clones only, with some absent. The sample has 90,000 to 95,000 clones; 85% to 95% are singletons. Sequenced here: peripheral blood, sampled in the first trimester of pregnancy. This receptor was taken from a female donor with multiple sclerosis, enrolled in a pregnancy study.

The CDR3 region has the DNA TGTGCCAGCTCACCAGGCGGGACAGGGTGGGGCTCCTACAATGAGCAGTTCTTC. As protein: CASSPGGTGWGSYNEQFF. The rearrangement links TRBV18 to TRBJ2-1; 9 positions match TRBD1. The CDR3 is 18 amino acids. Germline V CDR1 and CDR2: KGHSH, LQKENI. Unmatched junction bases numbered 8, after V lost 2 bases and J lost 0 bases.